This T cell receptor (beta chain) was captured by sequencing in a study of T-cell reconstitution after alpha-beta-depleted transplantation in children. Unique molecular identifiers were built into the TCRbeta library. One entry per CDR3 protein results from TCRdb running MiXCR on the PCR reads. The table shows about 610,000 distinct CDR3 sequences, with 8% to 11% occurring only once. This clonotype has more than one count but fewer than ten. Germline CDR1 is SNHLY and CDR2 is FYNNEI. The CDR3 sequence is 15 residues long. Trimming pared 1 base from V and 2 bases from J, leaving 11 bases between. The material was PBMCs from the stem cell graft donor, obtained from the stem cell graft. This clonotype was sampled from a human donor who donated a stem cell graft to a child with acute myeloid leukemia. The chain carries TRBV2 and TRBJ2-5; D not certain. CDR3: CASSEDLSRQETQYF. Here the CDR3 DNA reads TGTGCCAGCAGTGAAGACTTAAGCAGACAAGAGACCCAGTACTTC.